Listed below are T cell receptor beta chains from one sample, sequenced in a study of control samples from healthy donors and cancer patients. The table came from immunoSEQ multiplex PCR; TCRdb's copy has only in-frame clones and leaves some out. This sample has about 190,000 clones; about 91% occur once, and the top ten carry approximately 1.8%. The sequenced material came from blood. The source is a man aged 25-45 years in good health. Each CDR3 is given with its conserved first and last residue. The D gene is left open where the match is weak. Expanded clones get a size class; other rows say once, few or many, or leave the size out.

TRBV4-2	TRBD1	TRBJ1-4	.	CASSYVSGTGYGESEKLFF	TGTGCCAGCAGCTACGTATCCGGGACAGGGTACGGGGAAAGCGAAAAACTGTTTTTT
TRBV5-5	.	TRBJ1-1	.	CASSYSGQMNTEAFF	TGTGCCAGCAGCTATAGCGGACAGATGAACACTGAAGCTTTCTTT
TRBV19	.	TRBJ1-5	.	CASSSGTYSNQPQHF	TGTGCCAGTAGTTCGGGGACTTATAGCAATCAGCCCCAGCATTTT
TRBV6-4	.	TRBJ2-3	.	CASGESRSDTQYF	TGTGCCAGCGGAGAAAGCAGGTCAGATACGCAGTATTTT
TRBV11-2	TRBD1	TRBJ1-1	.	CASSLVQGGLNTEAFF	TGTGCCAGCAGCTTAGTTCAGGGGGGTTTGAACACTGAAGCTTTCTTT
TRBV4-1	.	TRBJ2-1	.	CASSHPAGVNEQFF	TGCGCCAGCAGCCACCCAGCAGGGGTCAATGAGCAGTTCTTC
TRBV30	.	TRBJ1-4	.	CAWSVLSTGKEKLFF	TGTGCCTGGAGTGTCCTGAGTACAGGGAAAGAAAAACTGTTTTTT
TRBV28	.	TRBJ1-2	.	CASTWGRSNYGYTF	TGTGCCAGCACCTGGGGGAGATCTAACTATGGCTACACCTTC
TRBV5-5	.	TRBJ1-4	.	CASSLLEGRGEKLFF	TGTGCCAGCAGCTTGTTGGAGGGGCGCGGAGAAAAACTGTTTTTT
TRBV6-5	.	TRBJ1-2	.	CASSSPGWGYGYTF	TGTGCCAGCAGTTCTCCAGGGTGGGGCTATGGCTACACCTTC
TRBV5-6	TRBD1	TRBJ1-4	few	CASSGDRGIPGNEKLFF	TGTGCCAGCAGCGGGGACAGGGGGATACCTGGTAATGAAAAACTGTTTTTT
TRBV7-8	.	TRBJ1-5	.	CASSLEMRGLFQPQHF	TGTGCCAGCAGCTTAGAGATGCGGGGATTGTTTCAGCCCCAGCATTTT
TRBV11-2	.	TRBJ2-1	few	CASSLMGLGNEQFF	TGTGCCAGCAGCTTAATGGGGTTGGGGAATGAGCAGTTCTTC
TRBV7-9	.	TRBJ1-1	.	CASSPPAGFQNTEAFF	TGTGCCAGCAGCCCGCCGGCGGGATTCCAAAACACTGAAGCTTTCTTT
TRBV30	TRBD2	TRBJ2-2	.	CAWSTPGGRSGGHTGELFF	TGTGCCTGGAGTACCCCCGGCGGTCGTAGCGGGGGGCACACCGGGGAGCTGTTTTTT
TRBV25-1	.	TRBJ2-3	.	CASSATTRTDTQYF	TGTGCCAGCAGTGCCACGACTAGGACAGATACGCAGTATTTT
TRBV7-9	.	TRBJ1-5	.	CASSPPGSGNQPQHF	TGTGCCAGCAGTCCCCCGGGGAGTGGCAATCAGCCCCAGCATTTT
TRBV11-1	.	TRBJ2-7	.	CASSPSPYYEQYF	TGTGCCAGCAGCCCTAGCCCATACTACGAGCAGTACTTC
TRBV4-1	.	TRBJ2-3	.	CASSLTENSIDTQYF	TGCGCCAGCAGCCTGACAGAAAATTCGATCGATACGCAGTATTTT
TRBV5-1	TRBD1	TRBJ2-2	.	CASSSPGQGNTGELFF	TGCGCCAGCAGCTCACCGGGACAGGGGAACACCGGGGAGCTGTTTTTT
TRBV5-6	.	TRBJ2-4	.	CASSPGWDRLAKNIQYF	TGTGCCAGCAGCCCTGGATGGGACCGTCTAGCCAAAAACATTCAGTACTTC
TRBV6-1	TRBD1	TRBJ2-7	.	CASSDKIRDRALHEQYF	TGTGCCAGCAGTGATAAAATCCGGGACAGGGCTTTGCACGAGCAGTACTTC
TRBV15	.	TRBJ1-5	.	CATSRDILGGTHQPQHF	TGTGCCACCAGCAGAGACATCCTGGGCGGGACCCATCAGCCCCAGCATTTT
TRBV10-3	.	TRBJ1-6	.	CAISDWVGSSPLHF	TGTGCCATCAGTGATTGGGTGGGGTCATCACCCCTCCACTTT
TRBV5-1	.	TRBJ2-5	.	CASSPGSPGVQETQYF	TGCGCCAGCAGTCCCGGGAGCCCGGGGGTCCAAGAGACCCAGTACTTC
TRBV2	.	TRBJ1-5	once	CASRYLDSPNQPQHF	TGTGCCAGCAGATACCTAGACAGCCCCAATCAGCCCCAGCATTTT
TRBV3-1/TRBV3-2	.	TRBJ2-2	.	CASSQEGKGAGELFF	TGTGCCAGCAGCCAAGAAGGGAAGGGGGCCGGGGAGCTGTTTTTT
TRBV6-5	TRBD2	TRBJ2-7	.	CASNLAGGRNEQYF	TGTGCCAGCAACTTAGCGGGGGGGCGGAACGAGCAGTACTTC
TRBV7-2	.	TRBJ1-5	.	CASSLGYQPQHF	TGTGCCAGCAGCCTGGGCTATCAGCCCCAGCATTTT
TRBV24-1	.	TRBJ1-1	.	CATSEVGAHGRTEAFF	TGTGCCACCAGTGAGGTCGGGGCCCATGGCCGAACTGAAGCTTTCTTT
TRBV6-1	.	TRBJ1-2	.	CASSELSASGGYTF	TGTGCCAGCAGTGAATTAAGTGCTAGTGGTGGCTACACCTTC
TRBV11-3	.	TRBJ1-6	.	CASSAQGNSPLHF	TGTGCCAGCAGCGCCCAGGGGAATTCACCCCTCCACTTT
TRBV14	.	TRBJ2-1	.	CASSQDSGQYNEQFF	TGTGCCAGCAGCCAAGATAGTGGGCAATACAATGAGCAGTTCTTC
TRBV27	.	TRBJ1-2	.	CASSTRGYGYTF	TGTGCCAGCAGTACTCGGGGCTATGGCTACACCTTC
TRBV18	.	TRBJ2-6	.	CASSRNLHSSGANVLTF	TGTGCCAGCTCACGTAATCTTCATAGCTCTGGGGCCAACGTCCTGACTTTC
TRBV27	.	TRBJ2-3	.	CASSLLPRDTQYF	TGTGCCAGCAGTTTGCTCCCCAGGGATACGCAGTATTTT